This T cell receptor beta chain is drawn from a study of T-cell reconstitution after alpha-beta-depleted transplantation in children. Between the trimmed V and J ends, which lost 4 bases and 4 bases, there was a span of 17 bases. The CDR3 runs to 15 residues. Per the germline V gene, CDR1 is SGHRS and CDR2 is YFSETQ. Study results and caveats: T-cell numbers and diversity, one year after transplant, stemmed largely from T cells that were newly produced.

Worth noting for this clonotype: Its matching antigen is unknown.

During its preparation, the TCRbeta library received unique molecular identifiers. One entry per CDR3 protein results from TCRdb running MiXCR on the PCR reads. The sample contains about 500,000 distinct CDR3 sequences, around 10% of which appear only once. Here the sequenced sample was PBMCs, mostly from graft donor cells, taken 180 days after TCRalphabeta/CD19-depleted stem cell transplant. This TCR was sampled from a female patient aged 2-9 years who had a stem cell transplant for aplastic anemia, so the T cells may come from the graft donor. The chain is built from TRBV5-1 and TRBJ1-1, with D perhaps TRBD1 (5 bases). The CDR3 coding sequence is TGCGCCAGCAGCATCGGGACCCCTGGGGGCACTGAAGCTTTCTTT. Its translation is CASSIGTPGGTEAFF.